Below are 6 T cell receptor beta chains sequenced from a single sample in a study of T cell responses to AZD1222 COVID-19 vaccine. The protocol was immunoSEQ multiplex PCR, while the TCRdb copy is restricted to in-frame clones and leaves out a portion. The sample includes roughly 120,000 clones, just over 85% of them seen just once. This specimen consisted of peripheral blood, obtained on day 0 of AZD1222 vaccination. These TCRs come from an adult in good health.

The chain joins TRBV11-2 to TRBJ2-7; TRBD2 aligns across 11 bases. Germline V gives CDR1 SGHAT, CDR2 FQNNGV. The J segment lost 0 bases and the V segment lost 5 bases, leaving 12 bases of the junction unmatched. CDR3 size: 18 residues. CDR3 amino acids: CASSRLLAGERSSYEQYF. DNA of the CDR3: TGTGCCAGCAGCCGATTACTAGCGGGGGAGAGGAGCTCCTACGAGCAGTACTTC.

A single count supports this clone. The V gene is TRBV14, the J gene TRBJ1-3; unclear D gene. The V end lost 0 bases, the J end lost 8 bases, and 2 bases lay between the germline ends. Germline-derived CDR1 and CDR2 are SGHDN and FVKESK. The CDR3 has 11 amino acids. The CDR3 sequence: CASSQEYTIYF. In DNA, the CDR3 is TGTGCCAGCAGCCAAGAGTACACCATATATTTT.

V and J are TRBV28 and TRBJ2-7; tentatively, D is TRBD1 (5 bases). The CDR3 spans 14 residues. CDR1 and CDR2 from the germline V gene are MDHEN and SYDVKM. V shed 5 bases and J shed 7 bases, with 18 bases lying between them. The CDR3 DNA is TGTGCCAGCAGTCCCCCGACAGCACCGTGGGAGCAGTACTTC. Amino acids: CASSPPTAPWEQYF.

In DNA form, the CDR3 reads TGTGCCAGCAGTACCTCTGGAAACACCATATATTTT. As protein: CASSTSGNTIYF. The V call is TRBV2, the J call TRBJ1-3; D unclear. Deletions cut 5 bases from V and 0 bases from J, with 2 bases between. The CDR3 has 12 residues. The germline CDR1 and CDR2 sequences are SNHLY and FYNNEI.

The V call is TRBV5-1, the J call TRBJ1-3; D gene unclear. The germline gives CDR1 SGHRS, CDR2 YFSETQ. There are 14 residues in the CDR3. Trimming left V 4 bases short and J 1 base short, with 9 bases between. The CDR3 sequence is CASSGRDSGNTIYF. CDR3 coding DNA: TGCGCCAGCAGCGGAAGGGATTCTGGAAACACCATATATTTT.

The chain has TRBV19 and TRBJ1-5, with 9 bases fitting TRBD1. Trimming took 5 bases from V and 2 from J; bases not matched to a gene: 10. The length of the CDR3 is 17 residues. Looked up from germline, CDR1 is LNHDA and CDR2 is SQIVND (reference sequence). The CDR3 region has the DNA TGTGCCAGTAGTTTCTCACAGGGGGCTCGGGGCAATCAGCCCCAGCATTTT. The encoded protein is CASSFSQGARGNQPQHF.